This T cell receptor (beta chain) stems from a study of blood T cell repertoires in COVID-19. Study overall: Both acute and convalescent COVID-19 samples were obtained from the United States, Italy and Spain. T cells, B-cell-depleted T cells, or PBMCs provided the cDNA or gDNA that served as material.

The ends lost 5 bases at V and 5 bases at J; junction bases unmatched: 3. This CDR3 region has 14 residues. Per the germline V gene, CDR1 is PRHDT and CDR2 is FYEKMQ (reference sequence). Source study methods: From reference gene primer amplification, estimates of nucleated cell counts were derived. Method: immunoSEQ multiplex PCR; TCRdb's copy keeps in-frame clones and lacks some. That table furnishes V, J and clone size, whereas the DNA furnished D and trimming. The repertoire has around 180,000 clones, approximately 91% of them found once; the top ten carry around 2.3%. The sample taken for sequencing was peripheral blood. The rearrangement links TRBV13 to TRBJ2-1; 10 nucleotides line up with TRBD2. The TCR was taken from a man between 65 and 85 years old with active or convalescent COVID-19. CDR3 sequence (DNA): TGTGCCAGCAGCCCCGGACTAGCGGACAATGAGCAGTTCTTC. Translated: CASSPGLADNEQFF.